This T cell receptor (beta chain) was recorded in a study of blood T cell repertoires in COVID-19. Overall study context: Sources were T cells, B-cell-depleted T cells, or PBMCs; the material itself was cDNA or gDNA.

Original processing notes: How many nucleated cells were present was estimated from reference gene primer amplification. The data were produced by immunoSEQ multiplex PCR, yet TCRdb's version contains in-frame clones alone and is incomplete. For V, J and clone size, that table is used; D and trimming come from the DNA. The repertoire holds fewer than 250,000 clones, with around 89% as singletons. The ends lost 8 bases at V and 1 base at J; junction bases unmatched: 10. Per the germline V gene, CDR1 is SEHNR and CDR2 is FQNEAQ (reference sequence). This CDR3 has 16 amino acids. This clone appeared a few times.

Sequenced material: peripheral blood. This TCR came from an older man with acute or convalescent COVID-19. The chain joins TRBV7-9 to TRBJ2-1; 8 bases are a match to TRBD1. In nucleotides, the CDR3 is TGTGCCAGCGAAGGACAGGGAACCAGGTCCTACAATGAGCAGTTCTTC. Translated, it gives CASEGQGTRSYNEQFF. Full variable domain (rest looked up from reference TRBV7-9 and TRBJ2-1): DTGVSQNPRHKITKRGQNVTFRCDPISEHNRLYWYRQTLGQGPEFLTYFQNEAQLEKSRLLSDRFSAERPKGSFSTLEIQRTEQGDSAMYLCASEGQGTRSYNEQFFGPGTRLTVL.